These 25 T cell receptor beta chains originate from one sample sequenced in a study of tumor and adjacent non-tumor tissue in lung cancer. No cell sorting was done before RNA was extracted from the tissue. A modified ARM-PCR protocol with three rounds of nested PCR amplified TCRbeta. TCRdb re-called the multiplex PCR reads with MiXCR, one entry per CDR3 protein. Of 65,000 to 95,000 distinct CDR3 sequences listed, 80% to 85% are singletons. The sample was lung tumor tissue. The source of these receptors is a woman in her 50s with non-small cell lung cancer.

Judged by abundance, this clonotype is medium-sized (0.01 to 0.1%). J is TRBJ1-2 and V is TRBV11-1; D remains ambiguous. Germline CDR1 reads SGHAT; CDR2 reads FQDESV (reference sequence). This CDR3 has 15 residues. Trimming shortened V by 4 bases and J by 0 bases, and 12 bases separated the two germline ends. Here the CDR3 reads CASSSERASNYGYTF. The CDR3 DNA follows: TGTGCCAGCAGCTCGGAGCGGGCCTCTAACTATGGCTACACCTTC.

In regard to this clonotype: At one end, the junction sequence differs from germline, possibly due to a read error. This rearrangement joins TRBV11-2 to TRBJ2-1, with D unclear. From germline, CDR1 is SGHAT and CDR2 FQNNGV. The CDR3 totals 15 residues. CDR3 coding DNA: TGTGCCAGCAGTTTAGAACGTAGCTCCTATAATGAGCAGTTCTTC. Protein product: CASSLERSSYNEQFF.

Details on this clonotype: It is likely a read error, because the conserved phenylalanine at the end of the CDR3 is missing. V gene TRBV6-2 or TRBV6-3 combines with J gene TRBJ2-1; perhaps TRBD2 as D (6 bases). From germline, CDR1 is MNHEY and CDR2 SVGEGT. This CDR3 has 15 amino acids. V was cut by 5 bases and J by 6 bases, with 17 bases left in between. The CDR3 nucleotides are TGTGCCAGCAGTCGTTCGGGACTCCCATCCAATGAGCAGTTCTTA. Amino acids: CASSRSGLPSNEQFL.

The chain links TRBV20-1 to TRBJ2-7; 13 bases are a match to TRBD2. Germline loops: CDR1 DFQATT, CDR2 SNEGSKA (reference sequence). The CDR3 loop spans 12 amino acids. CDR3 residues: CNSRLAGGEQYF. The CDR3 bases are TGCAATTCGAGACTAGCGGGAGGCGAGCAGTACTTC.

Regarding this clonotype: This may arise from a read error, as a much more abundant clone is one base away. The rearrangement links TRBV4-1 to TRBJ1-2; D is uncertain. Germline values: CDR1 MGHRA, CDR2 YSYEKL. The CDR3 contains 16 residues. CDR3 sequence: CASSQEGSGFNYGYIF. CDR3 DNA sequence: TGCGCCAGCAGCCAAGAAGGGTCAGGATTTAACTATGGCTACATCTTC.

Remarks on this clonotype: A read error may account for a junction end that differs from germline. This rearrangement joins TRBV4-1 to TRBJ1-3; D might be TRBD1 (6 bases). The germline CDR1 and CDR2 sequences are MGHRA and YSYEKL. This CDR3 has 13 amino acids. The CDR3 region is CASSPGVGNSIHF. The DNA for the CDR3 is TGCGCCAGCAGCCCAGGGGTCGGAAACAGCATACATTTT.

This clonotype was seen only once. The rearrangement links TRBV29-1 to TRBJ1-1; tentative D call: TRBD1 (6 bases). The length of the CDR3 is 13 residues. CDR1 SQVTM and CDR2 ANQGSEA come from the germline V gene. V lost 4 bases and J 6 bases, leaving 15 bases between the germline ends. This CDR3 is CSVGQVCLSEAFF. As DNA, the CDR3 is TGCAGCGTTGGACAGGTTTGTTTGTCTGAAGCTTTCTTT.

Details on this clonotype: Because the CDR3 is missing its conserved closing phenylalanine or tryptophan, this is likely a read error. The chain combines TRBV14 with TRBJ2-1; D unclear. The germline CDR1 and CDR2 sequences are SGHDN and FVKESK. CDR3 size: 12 residues. V was cut by 4 bases and J by 8 bases, with 9 bases left in between. This CDR3 reads CASSPLRDEQFL. DNA for the CDR3: TGTGCCAGCAGCCCCCTGCGCGATGAGCAGTTCTTA.

A remark on this clonotype: The junction does not match germline at one end; this may be a read error. The genes are TRBV6-6 and TRBJ2-7; D is undetermined. Per germline, CDR1 MNHNY and CDR2 SVGAGI (reference sequence). The CDR3 consists of 13 residues. CDR3 nucleotides: TGTGCCAACAGTTACGGCAGCTCCTACGTGCAGTACTTC. Protein product: CANSYGSSYVQYF.

A word on this clonotype: The conserved phenylalanine or tryptophan is not found at the CDR3 terminus, so this likely reflects a read error. The genes are TRBV4-1 and TRBJ2-5; possibly TRBD1 for D (5 bases). The CDR3 length is 16 residues. Germline CDR1 MGHRA, CDR2 YSYEKL. CDR3 sequence (DNA): TGCGCCAGTAGCCAAGCCAAGGGGAACGGTCAAGAGACCCAGTACATC. It encodes CASSQAKGNGQETQYI.

In regard to this clonotype: Its ends do not fully match the called genes, so a read error is possible. The chain recombines TRBV6-1 with TRBJ1-1; possible D gene TRBD1, 5 bases. Germline lookup yields CDR1 MNHNS and CDR2 SASEGT. This CDR3 is built from 15 residues. The CDR3 DNA reads TGTGCCAGCAGCGGGGCCCTTGAGGGGAACACTGAAGCTTTATTT. Its protein is CASSGALEGNTEALF.

As regards this clonotype: This may be a read error, as it is one base from a much larger clone. The rearrangement uses TRBV5-1 and TRBJ2-7; D is undetermined. Germline V gene lookup returns CDR1 SGHRS and CDR2 YFSETQ. The CDR3 sequence is 14 residues long. This chain's CDR3 is CVSSLHKKYYEQYF. The CDR3 region has the DNA TGCGTCAGCAGCTTACACAAAAAGTACTACGAGCAGTACTTC.

This clonotype was picked up many times. The chain uses TRBV12-3 or TRBV12-4 and TRBJ1-1, with 9 bases fitting TRBD1. CDR3 length: 13 amino acids. J lost 4 bases, V lost 5 bases, and 2 bases had no gene match. The CDR3 region has the DNA TGTGCCAGCAGTGCGACAGGGGGCACTGAAGCTTTCTTT. It translates to CASSATGGTEAFF.

The gene calls are TRBV4-1 and TRBJ1-1; D is unresolved. CDR3 length equals 15 residues. Germline V gene sequence: CDR1 MGHRA, CDR2 YSYEKL. Trimming removed 6 bases from V and 3 bases from J, with 17 bases in between. In DNA, the CDR3 is TGCGCCAGCAGTAAACCGACTCTAATGGACACTGAAGCTTTCTTT. The encoded protein is CASSKPTLMDTEAFF.

In regard to this clonotype: At one end the junction does not follow the germline gene, possibly because of a read error. The rearrangement joins TRBV20-1 to TRBJ2-3; maybe TRBD2 (6 bases). The CDR3 length is 15 residues. Germline V CDR1 and CDR2: DFQATT, SNEGSKA (reference sequence). CDR3 protein: CSANPSGGVTDTLYF. CDR3 nucleotide sequence: TGCAGTGCAAACCCTAGTGGAGGGGTCACAGATACGCTGTATTTT.

Concerning this clonotype itself: Because it lacks the conserved phenylalanine or tryptophan at the end, this CDR3 is likely a read error. The rearrangement uses TRBV4-2 and TRBJ2-3; 11 bases align to TRBD2. The CDR3 totals 20 residues. Germline V gene lookup returns CDR1 LGHNA and CDR2 YNFKEQ. Germline trimming cut 9 bases from V and 4 bases from J; bases unmatched to any gene: 24. CDR3 nucleotides: TGTGCCAGTAACCAAGATGTGATCATTAGCGGGAGGGCCGACGCAGATACGCAGTATTAT. The encoded protein is CASNQDVIISGRADADTQYY.

The gene calls are TRBV6-9 and TRBJ2-5, with a possible D match to TRBD2 (5 bases). V was pared by 7 bases and J by 5 bases, with 23 bases between. Germline loops: CDR1 MNHGY, CDR2 SVAAGI. The CDR3 consists of 16 residues. The CDR3, as DNA: TGTGCCAGCAATTCGGACTGGGGAGCGGTCGTGGAGACCCAGTACTTC. This translates into CASNSDWGAVVETQYF.

Turning to this clonotype: One end of the junction varies from germline; a read error may be responsible. This chain links TRBV20-1 with TRBJ2-1; D unclear. This CDR3 is built from 16 residues. Germline V gene data show CDR1 as DFQATT and CDR2 as SNEGSKA (reference sequence). The CDR3 spells CGARELSSSDVGEQSF. In nucleotides, the CDR3 is TGCGGTGCTAGAGAGTTGAGTAGCTCTGATGTCGGCGAGCAGTCATTC.

The gene calls are TRBV7-2 and TRBJ2-6; 8 bases line up with TRBD2. Germline V lookup: CDR1 SGHTA, CDR2 FQGNSA. The CDR3 has 17 residues. V shed 1 base, J shed 3 bases, and the junction held 5 bases outside the gene matches. CDR3 sequence: CASSLDRLAIGANVLTF. The CDR3, as DNA: TGTGCCAGCAGCTTAGATAGACTAGCGATTGGGGCCAACGTCCTGACTTTC.

On this clonotype: Just one base apart from a much larger clone, this may be a read error. The genes are TRBV7-8 and TRBJ1-3; tentative D call: TRBD1 (5 bases). Germline V gene sequence: CDR1 SGHVS, CDR2 FQNEAQ. The CDR3 consists of 14 residues. CDR3 amino acids: CASRGDYPGNAIYF. In DNA, the CDR3 is TGTGCCAGCCGCGGGGACTACCCAGGAAACGCCATATATTTT.

A word on this clonotype: At one boundary the junction diverges from the germline segment, which might be a read error. The V gene is TRBV7-9, the J gene TRBJ1-1; a possible D gene is TRBD1 (5 bases). The germline CDR1 and CDR2 sequences are SEHNR and FQNEAQ (reference sequence). The CDR3 has 14 amino acids. CDR3 protein: CDSSLTGANTEAFF. The DNA for the CDR3 is TGTGACAGCAGTTTAACAGGAGCTAACACTGAAGCTTTCTTT. Full variable domain (outside the CDR3, taken from reference TRBV7-9 and TRBJ1-1): DTGVSQNPRHKITKRGQNVTFRCDPISEHNRLYWYRQTLGQGPEFLTYFQNEAQLEKSRLLSDRFSAERPKGSFSTLEIQRTEQGDSAMYLCDSSLTGANTEAFFGQGTRLTVV.

This clonotype was seen just once. At one end the junction does not follow the germline gene, possibly because of a read error. The rearrangement joins TRBV12-3 or TRBV12-4 to TRBJ2-7; the D gene is possibly TRBD2 (5 bases). The CDR3 totals 16 residues. The chain's CDR3 is CACNTRGRDLPYEQHF. CDR3 DNA: TGTGCATGCAATACCCGAGGGAGAGACCTACCCTACGAGCAGCACTTC.

This clonotype has just a few counts. A read error may account for a junction end that differs from germline. The rearrangement links TRBV20-1 to TRBJ2-3, with D maybe TRBD2 (5 bases). This CDR3 comprises 14 residues. The V gene's germline CDR1 is DFQATT and CDR2 SNEGSKA (reference sequence). The chain's CDR3 is CSTRRAENADTQYF. As DNA, the CDR3 is TGCAGTACTAGGAGAGCGGAGAACGCAGATACGCAGTATTTT.

As to this clonotype: One junction end does not reproduce the germline sequence, and a read error may be involved. The chain recombines TRBV6-5 with TRBJ1-5; D remains ambiguous. Germline lookup yields CDR1 MNHEY and CDR2 SVGAGI. CDR3 length: 15 residues. CDR3 residues: CASSYLYRPNQSQHF. CDR3 in DNA: TGTGCCAGCAGTTACCTATATCGACCAAATCAGTCCCAGCATTTT.

A remark on this clonotype: A junction boundary mismatches the germline segment, possibly from a read error. The V and J genes are TRBV10-3 and TRBJ2-7, with a tentative D call TRBD2 (5 bases). The CDR3 covers 13 residues. The germline CDR1 and CDR2 sequences are ENHRY and SYGVKD. CDR3 loop: CAISESRADEQYF. The DNA for the CDR3 is TGTGCCATCAGTGAGTCGCGGGCTGATGAGCAATACTTC.